This T cell receptor beta chain was sequenced in a study of T-cell memory formation after mild COVID-19. This clonotype was seen at least ten times. V was clipped by 5 bases and J by 10 bases, with 15 bases between them. The CDR3 contains 12 residues. The germline gives CDR1 SQVTM, CDR2 ANQGSEA. TCRdb analysed the 5' RACE reads with MiXCR anew, one entry per CDR3 protein. Here the sample spans fewer than 700,000 distinct CDR3 sequences, 18% being singletons. V is TRBV29-1 and J is TRBJ2-1; D may be TRBD2 (7 bases). The sequencing input was PBMCs or a T cell subset sorted from them (not recorded which). The clonotype comes from an adult woman who had mild COVID-19 (a few samples of this study predate the infection). Cell type and time point are not known. The CDR3 loop is CSVNRDGGEQFF. The CDR3, as DNA: TGCAGCGTTAACAGGGACGGGGGGGAGCAGTTCTTC.